This entry lists 26 T cell receptor beta chains sequenced from one sample in a study of blood T cell repertoires in COVID-19. Clones were sequenced by immunoSEQ multiplex PCR, and TCRdb holds only the in-frame ones, with some missing. The sample has 140,000 to 150,000 clones, 84% seen once; the top ten hold about 5.8%. Sequencing was performed on PBMCs or T cells enriched from blood (not recorded which). The receptors here all came from a woman between 50 and 59 years old who had been exposed to COVID-19.

The chain uses TRBV24-1 and TRBJ1-6; 7 bases are shared with TRBD1. The CDR3 consists of 16 residues. J was trimmed by 8 bases and V by 5 bases; bases with no gene match: 11. Germline V lookup: CDR1 KGHDR, CDR2 SFDVKD. The CDR3 spells CATSANGRGGDSPLHF. The DNA for the CDR3 is TGTGCCACCAGTGCCAATGGCCGAGGGGGCGATTCACCCCTCCACTTT.

V usage is TRBV5-1 and J usage is TRBJ2-6; 9 bases are shared with TRBD1. CDR3 size: 14 residues. V shed 0 bases, J shed 12 bases, and the junction held 4 bases outside the gene matches. CDR1 is SGHRS and CDR2 is YFSETQ in the germline V gene. The CDR3 sequence is CASSLADRGGVLTF. The DNA of the CDR3 is TGCGCCAGCAGCTTGGCCGACAGGGGGGGCGTCCTGACTTTC.

This chain uses TRBV6-5 with TRBJ2-7; 8 nucleotides agree with TRBD2. V was clipped by 2 bases and J by 5 bases; unmatched bases: 11. CDR1 and CDR2 (germline): MNHEY, SVGAGI. The CDR3 is 16 residues long. CDR3 sequence reads: CASSYAAGRALHEQYF. The DNA for the CDR3 is TGTGCCAGCAGTTACGCGGCCGGGAGGGCTCTCCACGAGCAGTACTTC.

The chain is built from TRBV18 and TRBJ1-1; D gene unclear. The CDR3 has 15 residues. Germline values: CDR1 KGHSH, CDR2 LQKENI. The ends were cut back, 3 bases at V and 0 bases at J, with 11 bases in the middle. This chain's CDR3 is CASSPFPGMNTEAFF. The CDR3 DNA reads as TGTGCCAGCTCACCCTTTCCAGGAATGAACACTGAAGCTTTCTTT.

The rearrangement uses TRBV5-1 and TRBJ1-1, with a tentative D call TRBD1 (5 bases). The CDR3 loop spans 13 amino acids. V was pared by 0 bases and J by 8 bases, with 11 bases between. The germline V gene encodes CDR1 SGHRS and CDR2 YFSETQ. CDR3 region: CASSLESGREAFF. The DNA of the CDR3 is TGCGCCAGCAGCTTGGAGTCAGGGCGAGAAGCTTTCTTT.

The chain joins TRBV7-2 to TRBJ1-3; 8 nucleotides align to TRBD1. V dropped 8 bases and J dropped 2; count of bases not matched to a gene: 8. Germline lookup yields CDR1 SGHTA and CDR2 FQGNSA. The CDR3 runs to 15 residues. In DNA, the CDR3 is TGTGCCAGCTCCGCAGGGGGCGCAGCTGGAAACACCATATATTTT. It yields the protein CASSAGGAAGNTIYF.

This clone was counted a single time. The genes are TRBV6-2 or TRBV6-3 and TRBJ2-3; 11 bases line up with TRBD2. There are 18 residues in the CDR3. J gave up 1 base and V 5 bases, and 11 bases lay outside the gene matches. Germline V gene lookup returns CDR1 MNHEY and CDR2 SVGEGT. The CDR3 reads CASSTGQGLAGGTDTQYF. For the CDR3, the DNA is TGTGCCAGCAGTACCGGACAAGGACTAGCGGGCGGCACAGATACGCAGTATTTT.

CDR3 sequence reads: CASSLTMNTGELFF. CDR3 sequence (DNA): TGTGCCAGCAGCCTGACTATGAACACCGGGGAGCTGTTTTTT. The V and J genes are TRBV11-2 and TRBJ2-2; tentatively, D is TRBD2 (5 bases). The CDR3 totals 14 residues. CDR1 and CDR2 (germline): SGHAT, FQNNGV. V was pared by 5 bases and J by 1 base, with 8 bases between.

The chain couples TRBV9 to TRBJ1-1; D perhaps matches TRBD1 (5 bases). V lost 1 base to trimming and J lost 2 bases, with 21 bases between them. This CDR3 is built from 18 residues. Germline CDR1 is SGDLS and CDR2 is YYNGEE. The CDR3 DNA reads as TGTGCCAGCAGCGTACTTTTCGCCCGGAGGGGCCTAAACACTGAAGCTTTCTTT. Its protein product is CASSVLFARRGLNTEAFF.

This rearrangement joins TRBV5-1 to TRBJ1-4; D may be TRBD1 (6 bases). The germline V gene encodes CDR1 SGHRS and CDR2 YFSETQ. V lost 5 bases and J 2 bases, leaving 13 bases between the germline ends. The CDR3 is made up of 15 amino acids. The CDR3 loop is CASRLQGLTNEKLFF. The CDR3 nucleotides read TGCGCCAGCAGATTACAGGGTCTGACTAATGAAAAACTGTTTTTT. Full variable domain (remainder filled in from reference TRBV5-1 and TRBJ1-4): KAGVTQTPRYLIKTRGQQVTLSCSPISGHRSVSWYQQTPGQGLQFLFEYFSETQRNKGNFPGRFSGRQFSNSRSEMNVSTLELGDSALYLCASRLQGLTNEKLFFGSGTQLSVL.

The chain uses TRBV11-2 and TRBJ2-3; TRBD2 matches at 11 bases. The CDR3 has 18 amino acids. The germline CDR1 and CDR2 sequences are SGHAT and FQNNGV. V lost 1 base to trimming and J lost 5 bases; unmatched junction nucleotides: 11. Here the CDR3 DNA reads TGTGCCAGCAGCTTAGGGGGGACTAGCGGCCTCCTTGTAGATACGCAGTATTTT. Residues: CASSLGGTSGLLVDTQYF. Filled out from reference TRBV11-2 and TRBJ2-3, the complete variable domain reads EAGVAQSPRYKIIEKRQSVAFWCNPISGHATLYWYQQILGQGPKLLIQFQNNGVVDDSQLPKDRFSAERLKGVDSTLKIQPAKLEDSAVYLCASSLGGTSGLLVDTQYFGPGTRLTVL.

The chain recombines TRBV6-6 with TRBJ1-2; D may be TRBD1 (5 bases). CDR3 length: 15 residues. Germline V gives CDR1 MNHNY, CDR2 SVGAGI (reference sequence). The ends were cut back, 2 bases at V and 3 bases at J, with 13 bases in the middle. The CDR3 is CASSYADSAYYGYTF. The CDR3 DNA sequence: TGTGCCAGCAGTTACGCAGACAGTGCGTACTATGGCTACACCTTC.

The V and J genes are TRBV7-6 and TRBJ2-5; maybe TRBD1 (7 bases). CDR1 SGHVS and CDR2 FNYEAQ come from the germline V gene. Trimming shortened V by 1 base and J by 1 base, and 16 bases separated the two germline ends. There are 17 residues in the CDR3. The DNA for the CDR3 is TGTGCCAGCAGCTTAGTGGCGGCAGGGGGGTTCCAAGAGACCCAGTACTTC. Translating gives CASSLVAAGGFQETQYF.

This clone was recorded many times. The rearrangement links TRBV7-3 to TRBJ2-3, with 13 bases lining up with TRBD2. V lost 2 bases to trimming and J lost 2 bases; unmatched junction nucleotides: 10. The length of the CDR3 is 19 residues. The germline V gene encodes CDR1 SGHTA and CDR2 FQGTGA. Here the CDR3 reads CASSLVAVGLAGDTDTQYF. CDR3 coding DNA: TGTGCCAGCAGCTTAGTTGCCGTAGGACTAGCGGGGGACACAGATACGCAGTATTTT.

The chain combines TRBV11-2 with TRBJ1-2; 8 positions match TRBD1. Germline assignment: CDR1 SGHAT and CDR2 FQNNGV. CDR3 size: 15 residues. The J segment lost 4 bases and the V segment lost 4 bases, leaving 8 bases of the junction unmatched. DNA for the CDR3: TGTGCCAGCAGCTCAATCAGGGGGCTTGGCTATGGCTACACCTTC. It yields the protein CASSSIRGLGYGYTF.

The chain is built from TRBV11-1 and TRBJ2-5; the D gene is possibly TRBD1 (6 bases). The CDR3 has 15 amino acids. The ends were cut back, 4 bases at V and 1 base at J, with 13 bases in the middle. Germline assignment: CDR1 SGHAT and CDR2 FQDESV (reference sequence). Here the CDR3 reads CASSSWTETQETQYF. DNA of the CDR3: TGTGCCAGCAGCTCCTGGACAGAAACCCAAGAGACCCAGTACTTC.

This clone appeared a single time. The chain uses TRBV9 and TRBJ2-3, with D possibly matching TRBD2 (6 bases). This CDR3 has 14 residues. V dropped 3 bases and J dropped 4 bases, with 12 bases sitting between them. CDR1 SGDLS and CDR2 YYNGEE come from the germline V gene. In DNA form, the CDR3 reads TGTGCCAGCAGCGCGGGACTCCACGCAGATACGCAGTATTTT. Translation: CASSAGLHADTQYF.

This rearrangement joins TRBV24-1 to TRBJ2-1; 9 nucleotides match TRBD1. The CDR3 loop spans 14 amino acids. Germline CDR1 KGHDR, CDR2 SFDVKD. V trimming: 3 bases; J trimming: 8 bases; junction bases outside the gene matches: 4. CDR3 sequence: CATSDPGTGYEQFF. As DNA, the CDR3 is TGTGCCACCAGTGATCCCGGGACAGGGTATGAGCAGTTCTTC.

This rearrangement joins TRBV5-1 to TRBJ2-2, with D uncertain. This CDR3 spans 13 amino acids. The V gene's germline CDR1 is SGHRS and CDR2 YFSETQ. V dropped 5 bases and J dropped 0 bases, with 5 bases sitting between them. The CDR3 nucleotides are TGCGCCAGCAGGCTAGCGAACACCGGGGAGCTGTTTTTT. This encodes CASRLANTGELFF.

This clone came up a few times. The chain combines TRBV19 with TRBJ2-2; 15 nucleotides line up with TRBD2. The trim removed 4 bases at V and 2 bases at J, leaving 2 bases unmatched. This CDR3 has 17 amino acids. The germline CDR1 and CDR2 sequences are LNHDA and SQIVND (reference sequence). In nucleotides, the CDR3 is TGTGCCAGTAGTAGGGGACTAGCGGGAGGAAACACCGGGGAGCTGTTTTTT. It encodes CASSRGLAGGNTGELFF.

This sequence joins TRBV2 and TRBJ2-1; a weak D match, TRBD2 (5 bases). V was trimmed by 4 bases and J by 1 base, leaving 14 bases between them. This CDR3 is built from 16 residues. Germline V gene data show CDR1 as SNHLY and CDR2 as FYNNEI. CDR3 loop: CASSGGAPLSYNEQFF. The CDR3, as DNA: TGTGCCAGCAGTGGGGGAGCCCCTTTATCCTACAATGAGCAGTTCTTC.

The chain is built from TRBV7-8 and TRBJ1-1; D unclear. The germline V and J ends were trimmed by 2 bases and 5 bases, with 9 bases remaining between them. In germline, CDR1 is SGHVS, CDR2 FQNEAQ. The CDR3 has 13 amino acids. In nucleotides, the CDR3 is TGTGCCAGCAGCTTACGGGGAGGAACTGAAGCTTTCTTT. This encodes CASSLRGGTEAFF.

This clone was detected once. The CDR3 here is CASSLGRLNYEQYF. The DNA of the CDR3 is TGTGCCAGCAGCTTAGGGAGACTGAACTACGAGCAGTACTTC. V is TRBV11-2 and J is TRBJ2-7, with unresolved D. Trimming took 1 base from V and 3 from J, leaving 10 bases between them. Germline CDR1 and CDR2: SGHAT and FQNNGV. The CDR3 consists of 14 residues.

This rearrangement joins TRBV10-2 to TRBJ2-3, with 16 bases lining up with TRBD2. Germline assignment: CDR1 WSHSY and CDR2 SAAADI. This CDR3 region has 17 residues. The J segment lost 2 bases and the V segment lost 7 bases, leaving 6 bases of the junction unmatched. The DNA of the CDR3 is TGCGCCAGCAAAGGGACTAGCGGGGGGGCCTTCACAGATACGCAGTATTTT. Residues: CASKGTSGGAFTDTQYF.

The rearrangement links TRBV3-1 (or the pseudogene TRBV3-2) to TRBJ2-5; 9 bases fit TRBD1. The CDR3 is 16 residues long. Germline values: CDR1 LGHDT, CDR2 YNNKEL (reference sequence). Trimming at V came to 0 bases and at J to 5 bases, leaving 7 bases not matched to a gene. CDR3 DNA sequence: TGTGCCAGCAGCCAAGAGGGGGGACAGGGCGAGGAGACCCAGTACTTC. This codes for CASSQEGGQGEETQYF.

The chain carries TRBV4-1 and TRBJ2-7; TRBD2 agrees at 8 bases. V dropped 4 bases and J dropped 2; count of bases not matched to a gene: 7. The CDR3 extends over 15 amino acids. CDR1 is MGHRA, CDR2 YSYEKL, per germline. The CDR3 reads CASSPRVAGPYEQYF. The CDR3 nucleotides read TGCGCCAGCAGCCCAAGGGTAGCGGGACCCTACGAGCAGTACTTC.